This entry lists 5 T cell receptor beta chains sequenced from one sample in a study of human T cells and chemical hapten exposure. TCRdb re-derived calls from the RACE reads in MiXCR, one entry per CDR3 protein. The data hold 85,000 to 100,000 distinct CDR3 sequences, with 9.5% to 12% observed a single time. Time point noted: patch test 2, 6 weeks after DPC sensitization. Specified treatment: therapeutic diphenylcyclopropenone sensitization with weekly scalp DPC. The sequenced sample was whole blood, obtained in connection with sensitization to the hapten diphenylcyclopropenone (DPC). These receptors all stem from a man aged 35 to 55 with alopecia areata. Some clones in this sample may be carry-over from other donors' samples.

This clonotype came up a few times. CDR3 region: CASRNGLAGYGEQYV. CDR3 nucleotides: TGTGCCAGCAGAAATGGACTAGCGGGTTATGGCGAGCAGTACGTC. V and J are TRBV6-1 and TRBJ2-7; TRBD2 matches 11 bases. This CDR3 spans 15 amino acids. The V and J ends lost 6 bases and 6 bases, in that order; junction bases with no gene match: 10. CDR1 and CDR2 from the germline V gene are MNHNS and SASEGT.

This clonotype came up many times. The chain employs TRBV4-1 and TRBJ1-1, with D uncertain. The CDR3 has 14 residues. The ends were cut back, 2 bases at V and 1 base at J, with 8 bases in the middle. The germline gives CDR1 MGHRA, CDR2 YSYEKL. CDR3 region: CASSQPISNTEAFF. The CDR3 DNA is TGCGCCAGCAGCCAACCCATATCGAACACTGAAGCTTTCTTT.

This clonotype appeared a few times. The V and J genes are TRBV5-6 and TRBJ2-7, with 9 bases fitting TRBD2. Trimming cost V 3 bases and J 0 bases; bases outside gene matches: 4. The CDR3 contains 15 residues. Looked up from germline, CDR1 is SGHDT and CDR2 is YYEEEE. The CDR3 sequence is CASSSGLASSYEQYF. In DNA, the CDR3 is TGTGCCAGCAGCTCGGGACTAGCCTCCTCCTACGAGCAGTACTTC. The whole variable domain, filled in from reference TRBV5-6 and TRBJ2-7, reads DAGVTQSPTHLIKTRGQQVTLRCSPKSGHDTVSWYQQALGQGPQFIFQYYEEEERQRGNFPDRFSGHQFPNYSSELNVNALLLGDSALYLCASSSGLASSYEQYFGPGTRLTVT.

V gene TRBV20-1 combines with J gene TRBJ2-7, with a weak D call TRBD2 (5 bases). Germline CDR1 and CDR2: DFQATT and SNEGSKA (reference sequence). V was clipped by 2 bases and J by 5 bases, with 19 bases between them. This CDR3 is built from 15 residues. The CDR3 DNA reads TGCAGTGCTAGACCTAGTACTAGAACTCCCCACGAGCAGTACTTC. It translates to CSARPSTRTPHEQYF.

This clonotype was counted only a few times. The chain employs TRBV28 and TRBJ1-5; no definite D call. This CDR3 contains 13 residues. The germline gives CDR1 MDHEN, CDR2 SYDVKM. Trimming took off 3 bases at V and 4 bases at J, with 7 bases between the two ends. The CDR3: CASSFNQNQPQHF. DNA of the CDR3: TGTGCCAGCAGTTTTAACCAGAATCAGCCCCAGCATTTT.